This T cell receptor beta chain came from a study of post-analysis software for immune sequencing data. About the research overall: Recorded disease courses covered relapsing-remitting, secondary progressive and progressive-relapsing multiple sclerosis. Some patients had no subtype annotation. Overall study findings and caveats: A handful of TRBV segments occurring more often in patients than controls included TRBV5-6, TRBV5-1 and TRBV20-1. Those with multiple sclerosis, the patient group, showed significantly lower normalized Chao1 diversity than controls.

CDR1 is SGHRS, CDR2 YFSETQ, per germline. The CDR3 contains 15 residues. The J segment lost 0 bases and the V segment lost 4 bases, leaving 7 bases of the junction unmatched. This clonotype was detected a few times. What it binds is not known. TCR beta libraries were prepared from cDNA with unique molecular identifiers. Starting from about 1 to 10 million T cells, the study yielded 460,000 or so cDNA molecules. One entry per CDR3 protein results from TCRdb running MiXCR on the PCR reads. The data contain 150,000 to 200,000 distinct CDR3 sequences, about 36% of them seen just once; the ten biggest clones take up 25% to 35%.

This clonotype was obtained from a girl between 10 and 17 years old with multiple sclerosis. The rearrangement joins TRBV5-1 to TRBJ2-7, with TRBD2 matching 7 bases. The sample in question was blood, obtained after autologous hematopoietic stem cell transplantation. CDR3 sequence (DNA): TGCGCCAGCAGCCAGCGGGACGCCCGCTCCTACGAGCAGTACTTC. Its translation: CASSQRDARSYEQYF.